This T cell receptor beta chain appears in the sequencing data of a study of blood T cell repertoires in COVID-19. On the study more broadly: The United States, Italy and Spain supplied acute and convalescent COVID-19 samples.

Germline V gives CDR1 SEHNR, CDR2 FQNEAQ (reference sequence). The CDR3 consists of 16 residues. V gave up 5 bases and J gave up 0 bases; unmatched junction bases: 7. This clone was recorded a few times. In the authors' workflow: The assay estimated nucleated cells by amplifying reference gene primers. Sequenced by immunoSEQ multiplex PCR; TCRdb stores in-frame clones only, minus some. D and trimming were read from the DNA, whereas the V and J calls and clone size are those reported in that table. The sample contains under 45,000 clones, 76% of which appear only once. The sequence was obtained from an elderly man with acute or convalescent COVID-19. The sequencing sample was made of peripheral blood. The chain joins TRBV7-9 to TRBJ1-2; TRBD1 matches at 9 bases. CDR3 sequence reads: CASSLDRGTPNYGYTF. The CDR3 nucleotides are TGTGCCAGCAGCCTGGACAGGGGAACCCCTAACTATGGCTACACCTTC.